This is a list of T cell receptor beta chains from one sample in a study of T cells in Graves' hyperthyroidism and ophthalmopathy. TCRdb used MiXCR to reprocess the multiplex PCR reads, holding one entry per CDR3 protein. The sample contains 30,000 to 45,000 distinct CDR3 sequences, 50% to 55% of which appear only once. Sequenced sample: blood. The source is a man aged 35 to 55 with Graves' ophthalmopathy. Both conserved end residues are part of each CDR3. The D gene is left open where the match is weak. Some rows mark clone size as missing; the rest say once, few, many or name a class of expanded clone.

TRBV6-1,TRBJ2-2,-,many,TGTGCCAGCAGCAAAATACAGCCTCCGAACACCGGGGAGCTGTTTTTT,CASSKIQPPNTGELFF
TRBV30,TRBJ1-4,-,-,TGTGCCTGGAGGCAGGGCAGGGAAAAACTGTTTTTT,CAWRQGREKLFF
TRBV15,TRBJ1-2,TRBD1,-,TGTGCCACCAGCGGGATCGGGACAGGTTATGGCTATGGCTACATCTTC,CATSGIGTGYGYGYIF
TRBV27,TRBJ1-1,-,many,TGTGCCAGCAGTTTAAGGTTGACAGGCAGGGACACTGAAGCTTTCTTT,CASSLRLTGRDTEAFF
TRBV11-2,TRBJ2-2,TRBD1,many,TGTGCCAGCAGCCGAAGACAGGGGGCTTCGAACACCGGGGAGCTGTTTTTT,CASSRRQGASNTGELFF
TRBV12-3/TRBV12-4,TRBJ2-1,TRBD2,many,TGTGCCAGCAGGGGACTAGCGGGAGGACGGGATGAGCAGTTCTTC,CASRGLAGGRDEQFF
TRBV7-6,TRBJ2-2,-,many,TGTGCCAGCAGCTTAGAATCGTGGGTTTACACCGGGGAGCTGTTTTTT,CASSLESWVYTGELFF
TRBV2,TRBJ1-4,-,many,TGTGCCAGCAGTGAAGTGACGGAAGAAAAACTGTTTTTT,CASSEVTEEKLFF
TRBV28,TRBJ1-1,-,many,TGTGCCAGCAGTTTCAGTACAGGGAGGTCCACTGAAGCTTTCTTT,CASSFSTGRSTEAFF
TRBV9,TRBJ2-1,-,many,TGTGCCAGCAGCGTAGCTGGGGGGGGCGGGAGATATGAGCAGTTCTTC,CASSVAGGGGRYEQFF
TRBV5-1,TRBJ1-1,-,once,TGCGCCAGCAGCTGGGAGATGAGGGTGGACACTGAAGCTTTCTTT,CASSWEMRVDTEAFF
TRBV7-8,TRBJ1-5,-,once,TGTGCCAGCAGCCCCACACAATACAATCAGCCCCAGCATTTT,CASSPTQYNQPQHF
TRBV11-2,TRBJ2-5,TRBD2,many,TGTGCCAGCAGGGAAGGGGGACTAGCGGGGGGGCTCCAAGAGACCCAGTACTTC,CASREGGLAGGLQETQYF
TRBV7-9,TRBJ1-1,-,many,TGTGCCAGCAGCTCCACAGGTTGGGACGAGATTAGTACTGAAGCTTTCTTT,CASSSTGWDEISTEAFF
TRBV2,TRBJ1-2,-,-,TGTGCCAGCAGTGGATTACTAGCGGGAGGGGATGGCTACACCTTC,CASSGLLAGGDGYTF
TRBV5-1,TRBJ2-3,TRBD2,-,TGCGCCAGCAGGGAGGGACTAGCGGGGGCAAACACAGATACGCGGTATTTT,CASREGLAGANTDTRYF
TRBV20-1,TRBJ2-1,TRBD2,many,TGCAGTGCTAACAGCGGGAGGGCCCGTGGGTTGAATGAGCAGTTCTTC,CSANSGRARGLNEQFF
TRBV28,TRBJ1-1,-,-,TGTGCCAGCAGAAAACTGCGTTTTGGAAACACTGAGGCTTTCTTT,CASRKLRFGNTEAFF
TRBV2,TRBJ1-2,TRBD1,-,TGTGTCAGCGTACCCGGGACAGCGTATGGCTACACCTTC,CVSVPGTAYGYTF
TRBV20-1,TRBJ1-2,-,-,TGCAGTGCTAGAGACCCGGCGAGGGTATATGGCTACACCTTC,CSARDPARVYGYTF
TRBV9,TRBJ2-1,-,-,TGTGCCAGCAGCTCGACAGGAGGCAATCAGCAGTTCTTC,CASSSTGGNQQFF
TRBV20-1,TRBJ1-5,TRBD1,many,TGCAGTGCTAGTGACAGGGGAATCAGGCAGCCCCAGCATTTT,CSASDRGIRQPQHF
TRBV5-1,TRBJ1-1,TRBD1,many,TGCGCCAGCAGTCCAGGGGGCTTGAACACTGAAGCTTTCTTT,CASSPGGLNTEAFF
TRBV18,TRBJ2-2,TRBD1,-,TGTGCCAGCTCACCAGCAGGACAGGTGAACACCGGGGAGCTGTTTTTT,CASSPAGQVNTGELFF
TRBV20-1,TRBJ1-5,-,medium-sized,TGCAGTGCTAGCCGGGAAGGGAATCAGCCCCAGCATTTT,CSASREGNQPQHF
TRBV12-3/TRBV12-4,TRBJ1-3,-,many,TGTGCCAGCAGACCTACAGCGGAGACTGGAAACACCATATATTTT,CASRPTAETGNTIYF
TRBV20-1,TRBJ2-1,TRBD2,-,TGCAGTGCCCAGAGTACTAGCGGGATGGCCCTCGGCAATGAGCAGTTCTTC,CSAQSTSGMALGNEQFF